What follows are 7 T cell receptor beta chains derived from one specimen sequenced in a study of T cell responses to AZD1222 COVID-19 vaccine. The table came from immunoSEQ multiplex PCR; TCRdb's copy has only in-frame clones and leaves some out. The top ten hold around 3.2% of the sample, which has roughly 100,000 clones, roughly 85% seen once. Sequenced here: peripheral blood, sampled on day 0 of AZD1222 vaccination. All receptors derive from an adult in good health.

The CDR3 DNA is TGTGCCAGCAGGGAGGGGTCCCTGAGCTCCTACGAGCAGTACGTC. As protein: CASREGSLSSYEQYV. This chain links TRBV27 with TRBJ2-7, with D possibly TRBD2 on 6 matching bases. CDR1 is MNHEY, CDR2 SMNVEV, per germline (reference sequence). V was cut by 6 bases and J by 0 bases, with 15 bases left in between. CDR3 size: 15 residues.

The chain recombines TRBV7-2 with TRBJ2-3, with TRBD2 matching over 7 bases. Germline V gives CDR1 SGHTA, CDR2 FQGNSA. Trimming took 5 bases from V and 4 from J; bases not matched to a gene: 9. This CDR3 has 15 amino acids. The CDR3 DNA is TGTGCCAGCAGCCCCTCACTAGCGCAGGCAGATACGCAGTATTTT. This gives the protein CASSPSLAQADTQYF. The variable domain in full, completed from reference TRBV7-2 and TRBJ2-3, reads GAGVSQSPSNKVTEKGKDVELRCDPISGHTALYWYRQSLGQGLEFLIYFQGNSAPDKSGLPSDRFSAERTGGSVSTLTIQRTQQEDSAVYLCASSPSLAQADTQYFGPGTRLTVL.

The chain employs TRBV7-2 and TRBJ2-1; 10 positions agree with TRBD2. Germline V gene data show CDR1 as SGHTA and CDR2 as FQGNSA. The V gene end was trimmed by 1 base and the J gene end by 4 bases; junction bases not matched to a gene: 4. The CDR3 is 16 residues long. The chain's CDR3 is CASSLGLAGAYNEQFF. CDR3 bases: TGTGCCAGCAGCTTAGGTCTAGCGGGAGCTTACAATGAGCAGTTCTTC. Complete variable domain (other parts from reference TRBV7-2 and TRBJ2-1): GAGVSQSPSNKVTEKGKDVELRCDPISGHTALYWYRQSLGQGLEFLIYFQGNSAPDKSGLPSDRFSAERTGGSVSTLTIQRTQQEDSAVYLCASSLGLAGAYNEQFFGPGTRLTVL.

The genes are TRBV12-5 and TRBJ2-2, with a tentative D call TRBD1 (6 bases). The V gene's germline CDR1 is LGHNT and CDR2 FRNRAP. The CDR3 is 15 amino acids. V was shortened by 1 base and J by 7 bases, with 13 bases between the two germline ends. CDR3 region: CASGLATGYHGELFF. CDR3 in DNA: TGTGCTAGTGGTTTGGCTACAGGGTACCACGGGGAGCTGTTTTTT.

The V call is TRBV6-2 or TRBV6-3, the J call TRBJ1-5; D ambiguous. The CDR3 has 14 residues. V gave up 2 bases and J gave up 3 bases, with 8 bases separating them. Germline CDR1 is MNHEY and CDR2 is SVGEGT. CDR3 residues: CASSYANYNQPQHF. The CDR3 coding sequence is TGTGCCAGCAGTTACGCCAACTACAATCAGCCCCAGCATTTT.

J is TRBJ1-2 and V is TRBV19; TRBD1 aligns across 9 bases. J lost 5 bases, V lost 4 bases, and 2 bases had no gene match. Germline V CDR1 and CDR2: LNHDA, SQIVND (reference sequence). The CDR3 spans 13 residues. This CDR3 is CASSRDRGYGYTF. CDR3 sequence (DNA): TGTGCCAGTAGTAGAGACAGGGGGTATGGCTACACCTTC.

V usage is TRBV29-1 and J usage is TRBJ2-7; the D call may be TRBD1 or TRBD2 (5 bases each). V lost 6 bases to trimming and J lost 9 bases, with 15 bases between them. Germline assignment: CDR1 SQVTM and CDR2 ANQGSEA. The CDR3 spans 11 residues. This chain's CDR3 is CSVHGALGQYF. CDR3 DNA sequence: TGCAGCGTCCACGGGGCCCTCGGGCAGTACTTC.